These 10 T cell receptor beta chains were sequenced from one sample in a study of human T cells and chemical hapten exposure. TCRdb reprocessed the RACE reads with MiXCR, giving one entry per CDR3 protein. The sample holds 270,000 or so distinct CDR3 sequences; around 7.3% are singletons and the top ten take roughly 1.2%. Stated time point: pre-sensitization, week 0. Noted treatment: therapeutic diphenylcyclopropenone sensitization with weekly scalp DPC. Sequenced here: whole blood, sampled in connection with sensitization to the hapten diphenylcyclopropenone (DPC). The source is a man between 18 and 29 years old with alopecia areata. Some clones in this sample may be carry-over from other donors' samples.

CDR3 DNA sequence: TGTGCCAGCAGTCAACAGGGTATCAATGAGCAGTTCTTC. This codes for CASSQQGINEQFF. The genes are TRBV28 and TRBJ2-1; tentatively, D is TRBD1 (6 bases). Germline loops: CDR1 MDHEN, CDR2 SYDVKM. This CDR3 comprises 13 residues. V lost 5 bases to trimming and J lost 6 bases, with 11 bases between them.

In its sample, this clonotype was seen many times. This chain joins TRBV29-1 and TRBJ2-5, with 12 bases fitting TRBD2. V dropped 0 bases and J dropped 2; count of bases not matched to a gene: 16. The CDR3 has 20 amino acids. Germline CDR1 is SQVTM and CDR2 is ANQGSEA. CDR3 in DNA: TGCAGCGTTGAAGATCCCGGACTAGCGGGGACCGAATCGCCTCAAGAGACCCAGTACTTC. Encoded protein: CSVEDPGLAGTESPQETQYF. Drawing the rest from reference TRBV29-1 and TRBJ2-5, the complete variable domain is SAVISQKPSRDICQRGTSLTIQCQVDSQVTMMFWYRQQPGQSLTLIATANQGSEATYESGFVIDKFPISRPNLTFSTLTVSNMSPEDSSIYLCSVEDPGLAGTESPQETQYFGPGTRLLVL.

This clonotype was recorded at least ten times. This rearrangement joins TRBV29-1 to TRBJ1-1; D gene uncertain. Per the germline V gene, CDR1 is SQVTM and CDR2 is ANQGSEA. The CDR3 covers 14 residues. Trimming removed 1 base at V and 11 bases at J, with 20 bases between. CDR3 DNA: TGCAGCGTTGAAGCCCTAGTCCGGGCCCCCCTGGCTTTCTTT. Protein product: CSVEALVRAPLAFF.

V and J are TRBV4-3 and TRBJ1-5, with 7 bases fitting TRBD1. The CDR3 sequence is 16 residues long. V dropped 1 base and J dropped 4; count of bases not matched to a gene: 7. The germline CDR1 and CDR2 sequences are LGHNA and YSLEER. CDR3 in DNA: TGCGCCAGCAGCCAAGTTTTGGGACAGAAAAATCAGCCCCAGCATTTT. It yields the protein CASSQVLGQKNQPQHF.

The sample holds a few counts of this clonotype. This chain connects TRBV11-2 to TRBJ2-5, with D perhaps matching TRBD1 (5 bases). There are 15 residues in the CDR3. Deletions cut 3 bases from V and 6 bases from J, with 17 bases between. Germline assignment: CDR1 SGHAT and CDR2 FQNNGV. Written as DNA, the CDR3 is TGTGCCAGCAGCTTTTTATCGCAGGGTGATAAGACCCAGTACTTC. It yields the protein CASSFLSQGDKTQYF.

The gene calls are TRBV6-6 and TRBJ2-1, with 8 bases aligning to TRBD1. Germline V lookup: CDR1 MNHNY, CDR2 SVGAGI (reference sequence). Unmatched junction bases numbered 6, after V lost 7 bases and J lost 4 bases. This CDR3 spans 14 amino acids. CDR3: CASIRDRRYNEQFF. The DNA for the CDR3 is TGTGCCAGCATAAGGGACAGGAGGTACAATGAGCAGTTCTTC.

The chain combines TRBV5-1 with TRBJ2-1; 12 positions agree with TRBD1. Germline-derived CDR1 and CDR2 are SGHRS and YFSETQ. The ends lost 0 bases at V and 4 bases at J; junction bases unmatched: 5. This CDR3 has 17 residues. The CDR3 coding sequence is TGCGCCAGCAGCTTGGCCGGGACAGGGGGCGCTTACAATGAGCAGTTCTTC. Protein sequence: CASSLAGTGGAYNEQFF.

The chain combines TRBV5-1 with TRBJ2-1; TRBD1 or TRBD2 may be the D gene (5 bases each). Trimming took 1 base from V and 4 from J, leaving 15 bases between them. CDR3 length equals 16 residues. The V gene's germline CDR1 is SGHRS and CDR2 YFSETQ. CDR3 sequence reads: CASSLRSRGVYNEQFF. The CDR3 nucleotides read TGCGCCAGCAGCTTGAGGTCCCGAGGGGTATACAATGAGCAGTTCTTC. Full variable domain (rest looked up from reference TRBV5-1 and TRBJ2-1): KAGVTQTPRYLIKTRGQQVTLSCSPISGHRSVSWYQQTPGQGLQFLFEYFSETQRNKGNFPGRFSGRQFSNSRSEMNVSTLELGDSALYLCASSLRSRGVYNEQFFGPGTRLTVL.

This clonotype was observed a few times. J is TRBJ1-4 and V is TRBV18; 7 bases line up with TRBD1. V lost 5 bases to trimming and J lost 5 bases; unmatched junction nucleotides: 8. The CDR3 runs to 15 residues. Germline V gene data show CDR1 as KGHSH and CDR2 as LQKENI. CDR3 bases: TGTGCCAGCTCATTTCGGACAGGATTCAATGAAAAACTGTTTTTT. Its translation is CASSFRTGFNEKLFF.

This clonotype occurred many times. The CDR3 sequence is CASSRSNYGYTF. The CDR3 DNA sequence: TGTGCCAGCAGTCGGAGTAACTATGGCTACACCTTC. The chain uses TRBV11-1 and TRBJ1-2, with no clear D. Trimming left V 6 bases short and J 1 base short, with 6 bases between. CDR3 length equals 12 residues. Germline V CDR1 and CDR2: SGHAT, FQDESV (reference sequence).